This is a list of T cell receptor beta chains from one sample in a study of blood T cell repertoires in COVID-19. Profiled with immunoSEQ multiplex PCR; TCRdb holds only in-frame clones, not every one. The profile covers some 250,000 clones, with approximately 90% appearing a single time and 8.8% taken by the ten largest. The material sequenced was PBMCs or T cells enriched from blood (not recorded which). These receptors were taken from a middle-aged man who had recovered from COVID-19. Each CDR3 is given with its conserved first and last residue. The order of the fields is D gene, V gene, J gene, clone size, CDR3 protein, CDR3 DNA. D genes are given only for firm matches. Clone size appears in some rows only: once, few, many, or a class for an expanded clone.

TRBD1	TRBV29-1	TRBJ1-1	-	CSGTGGKTEAFF	TGCAGCGGTACAGGGGGTAAGACTGAAGCTTTCTTT
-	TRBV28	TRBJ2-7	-	CASSLPGGGTYEQYF	TGTGCCAGCAGTTTACCAGGGGGAGGAACCTACGAGCAGTACTTC
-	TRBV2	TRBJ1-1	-	CASEALNTEAFF	TGTGCCAGCGAGGCCTTGAACACTGAAGCTTTCTTT
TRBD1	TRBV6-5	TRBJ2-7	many	CASRVTGSYEQYF	TGTGCCAGCAGGGTGACAGGGTCCTACGAGCAGTACTTC
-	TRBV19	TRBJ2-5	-	CASSQGPSLETQYF	TGTGCCAGTAGCCAGGGCCCGTCTTTGGAGACCCAGTACTTC
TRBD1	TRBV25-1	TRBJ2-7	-	CASSGTGTYEQYF	TGTGCCAGCAGTGGGACAGGTACCTACGAGCAGTACTTC
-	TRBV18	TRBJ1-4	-	CASSAIGGLPPATNEKLFF	TGTGCCAGCTCAGCCATCGGGGGACTCCCCCCTGCAACTAATGAAAAACTGTTTTTT
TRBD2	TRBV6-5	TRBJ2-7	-	CASSYPRGSSYEQYF	TGTGCCAGCAGTTACCCGCGGGGGTCATCCTACGAGCAGTACTTC
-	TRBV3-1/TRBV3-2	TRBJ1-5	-	CASSPVGAQGNQPQHF	TGTGCCAGCAGTCCGGTGGGGGCGCAGGGCAATCAGCCCCAGCATTTT
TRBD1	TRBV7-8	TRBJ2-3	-	CASSTHPGQNPSTDTQYF	TGTGCCAGCAGCACACACCCGGGACAGAACCCTAGCACAGATACGCAGTATTTT
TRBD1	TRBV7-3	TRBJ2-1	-	CASSLGGTGAYNEQFF	TGTGCCAGCAGCTTAGGCGGGACAGGGGCATACAATGAGCAGTTCTTC
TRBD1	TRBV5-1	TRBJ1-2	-	CASRTGNYGYTF	TGCGCCAGCAGGACAGGGAACTATGGCTACACCTTC
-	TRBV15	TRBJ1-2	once	CATSRYELYGYTF	TGTGCCACCAGCAGGTATGAACTCTATGGCTACACCTTC
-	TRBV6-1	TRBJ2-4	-	CASSEWTEVAKNIQYF	TGTGCCAGCAGTGAATGGACAGAAGTAGCCAAAAACATTCAGTACTTC
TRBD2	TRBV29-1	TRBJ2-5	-	CSVDGGRREDQETQYF	TGCAGCGTTGATGGGGGCCGGCGGGAGGATCAAGAGACCCAGTACTTC
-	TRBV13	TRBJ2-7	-	CASSLGATGAYEQYF	TGTGCCAGCAGCTTAGGGGCGACAGGAGCCTACGAGCAGTACTTC
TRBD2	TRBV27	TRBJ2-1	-	CASSSLAGGPYNEQFF	TGTGCCAGCAGTTCACTAGCGGGAGGGCCCTACAATGAGCAGTTCTTC
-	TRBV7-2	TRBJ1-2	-	CASSLLLTGRNGYTF	TGTGCCAGCAGCTTATTATTGACAGGCAGAAATGGCTACACCTTC
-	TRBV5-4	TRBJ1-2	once	CASSLTSAYGYTF	TGTGCCAGCAGCTTGACATCCGCCTATGGCTACACCTTC
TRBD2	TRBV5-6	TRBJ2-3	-	CASSLVGLAANTDTQYF	TGTGCCAGCAGCTTGGTAGGACTAGCGGCCAACACAGATACGCAGTATTTT
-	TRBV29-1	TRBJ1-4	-	CSVEGDFQNEKLFF	TGCAGCGTTGAAGGGGACTTTCAGAATGAAAAACTGTTTTTT
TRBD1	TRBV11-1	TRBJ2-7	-	CASSRDRPHYEQYF	TGTGCCAGCAGCCGGGACAGGCCGCACTACGAGCAGTACTTC